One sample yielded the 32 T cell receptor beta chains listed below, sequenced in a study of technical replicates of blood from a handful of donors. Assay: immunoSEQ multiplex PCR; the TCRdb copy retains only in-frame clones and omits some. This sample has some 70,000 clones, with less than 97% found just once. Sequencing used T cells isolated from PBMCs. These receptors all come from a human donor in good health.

This CDR3 reads CASIVTSGSYEQYF. In DNA form, the CDR3 reads TGTGCCAGCATAGTGACTAGCGGGTCCTACGAGCAGTACTTC. This rearrangement joins TRBV28 to TRBJ2-7; 10 bases agree with TRBD2. Unmatched junction bases numbered 4, after V lost 7 bases and J lost 1 base. The germline CDR1 and CDR2 sequences are MDHEN and SYDVKM. This CDR3 has 14 amino acids.

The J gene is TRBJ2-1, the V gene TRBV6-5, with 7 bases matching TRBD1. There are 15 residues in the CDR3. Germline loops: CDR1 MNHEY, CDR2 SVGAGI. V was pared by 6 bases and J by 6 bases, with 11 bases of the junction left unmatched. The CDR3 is CASRGPGGRTNEQFF. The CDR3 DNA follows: TGTGCCAGCAGGGGTCCAGGGGGAAGAACCAATGAGCAGTTCTTC.

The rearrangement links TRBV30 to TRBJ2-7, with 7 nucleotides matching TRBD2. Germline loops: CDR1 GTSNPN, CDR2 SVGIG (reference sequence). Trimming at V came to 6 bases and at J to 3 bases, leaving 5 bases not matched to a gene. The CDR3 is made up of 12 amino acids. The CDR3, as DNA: TGTGCCTGCCTGCGGACTAGCTACGAGCAGTACTTC. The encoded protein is CACLRTSYEQYF. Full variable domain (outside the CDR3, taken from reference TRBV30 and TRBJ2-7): SQTIHQWPATLVQPVGSPLSLECTVEGTSNPNLYWYRQAAGRGLQLLFYSVGIGQISSEVPQNLSASRPQDRQFILSSKKLLLSDSGFYLCACLRTSYEQYFGPGTRLTVT.

The DNA of the CDR3 is TGCAGCGGATTGACAGGGTGGGGGAACACTGAAGCTTTCTTT. Translating gives CSGLTGWGNTEAFF. The chain has TRBV29-1 and TRBJ1-1; 7 nucleotides match TRBD1. The V and J ends lost 7 bases and 1 base, in that order; junction bases with no gene match: 9. The germline V gene encodes CDR1 SQVTM and CDR2 ANQGSEA. CDR3 length: 14 amino acids.

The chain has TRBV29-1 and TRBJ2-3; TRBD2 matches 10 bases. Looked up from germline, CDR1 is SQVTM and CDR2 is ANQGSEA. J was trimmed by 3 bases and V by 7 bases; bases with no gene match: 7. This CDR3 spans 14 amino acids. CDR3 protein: CSAEPSGRTDTQYF. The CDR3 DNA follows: TGCAGCGCCGAACCTAGCGGGAGAACAGATACGCAGTATTTT.

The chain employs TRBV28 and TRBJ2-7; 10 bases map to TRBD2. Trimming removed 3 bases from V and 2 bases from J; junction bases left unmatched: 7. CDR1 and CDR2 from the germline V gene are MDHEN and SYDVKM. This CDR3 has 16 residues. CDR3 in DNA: TGTGCCAGCAGTTTGGTCTCTAGCGGGAGCCCCTACGAGCAGTACTTC. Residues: CASSLVSSGSPYEQYF.

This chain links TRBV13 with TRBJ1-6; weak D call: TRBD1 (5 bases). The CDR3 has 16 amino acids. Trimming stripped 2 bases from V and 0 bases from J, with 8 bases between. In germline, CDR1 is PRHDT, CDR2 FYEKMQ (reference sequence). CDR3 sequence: CASSLQGSSYNSPLHF. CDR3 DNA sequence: TGTGCCAGCAGCTTACAGGGAAGCTCCTATAATTCACCCCTCCACTTT.

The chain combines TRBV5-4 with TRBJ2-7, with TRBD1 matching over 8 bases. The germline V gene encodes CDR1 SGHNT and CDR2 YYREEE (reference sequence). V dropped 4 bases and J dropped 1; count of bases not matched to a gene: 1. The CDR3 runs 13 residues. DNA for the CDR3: TGTGCCAGCAGCAACAGGGGGTCCTACGAGCAGTACTTC. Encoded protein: CASSNRGSYEQYF.

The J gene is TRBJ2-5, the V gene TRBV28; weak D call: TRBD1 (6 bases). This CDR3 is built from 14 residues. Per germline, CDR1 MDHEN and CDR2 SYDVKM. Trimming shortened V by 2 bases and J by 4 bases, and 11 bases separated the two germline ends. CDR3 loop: CASSLQGYGETQYF. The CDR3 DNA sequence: TGTGCCAGCAGTTTACAGGGGTATGGAGAGACCCAGTACTTC.

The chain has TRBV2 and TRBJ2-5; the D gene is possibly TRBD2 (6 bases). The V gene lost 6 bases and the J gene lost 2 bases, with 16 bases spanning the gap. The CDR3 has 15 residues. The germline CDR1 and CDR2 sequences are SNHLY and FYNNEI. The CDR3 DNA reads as TGTGCCAGCAGGGATACCCTAGCGTCACAAGAGACCCAGTACTTC. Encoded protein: CASRDTLASQETQYF.

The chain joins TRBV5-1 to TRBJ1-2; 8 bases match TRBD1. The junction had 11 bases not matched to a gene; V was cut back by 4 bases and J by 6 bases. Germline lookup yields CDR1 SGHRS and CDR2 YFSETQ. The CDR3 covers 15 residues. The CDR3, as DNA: TGCGCCAGCAGCCCCGGGACAGGATCCCTAGATGGCTACACCTTC. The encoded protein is CASSPGTGSLDGYTF.

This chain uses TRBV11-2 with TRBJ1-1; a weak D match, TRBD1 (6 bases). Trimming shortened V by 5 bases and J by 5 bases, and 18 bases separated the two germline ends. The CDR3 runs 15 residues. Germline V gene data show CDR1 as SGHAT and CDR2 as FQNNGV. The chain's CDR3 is CASSDVRGRGTEAFF. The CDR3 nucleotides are TGTGCCAGCAGCGACGTCCGGGGGAGGGGGACTGAAGCTTTCTTT.

CDR3 DNA sequence: TGTGCCAGCAGCATACGACAGGGGTTGACTGAAGCTTTCTTT. Translation gives CASSIRQGLTEAFF. V and J are TRBV7-9 and TRBJ1-1; TRBD1 agrees at 8 bases. Germline V gene data show CDR1 as SEHNR and CDR2 as FQNEAQ (reference sequence). This CDR3 contains 14 residues. V was clipped by 5 bases and J by 5 bases; unmatched bases: 7. Full variable domain (remainder filled in from reference TRBV7-9 and TRBJ1-1): DTGVSQNPRHKITKRGQNVTFRCDPISEHNRLYWYRQTLGQGPEFLTYFQNEAQLEKSRLLSDRFSAERPKGSFSTLEIQRTEQGDSAMYLCASSIRQGLTEAFFGQGTRLTVV.

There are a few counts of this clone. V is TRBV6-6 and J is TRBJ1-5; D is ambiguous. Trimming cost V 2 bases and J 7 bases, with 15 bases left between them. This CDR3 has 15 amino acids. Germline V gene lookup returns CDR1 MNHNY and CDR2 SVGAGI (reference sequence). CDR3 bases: TGTGCCAGCAGTTACGGGCAGAGGTCGGGACAGCCCCAGCATTTT. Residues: CASSYGQRSGQPQHF.

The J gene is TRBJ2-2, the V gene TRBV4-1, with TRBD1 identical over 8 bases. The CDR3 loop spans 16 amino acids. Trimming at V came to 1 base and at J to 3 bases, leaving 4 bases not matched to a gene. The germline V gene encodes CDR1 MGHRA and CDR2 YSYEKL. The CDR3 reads CASSQGTGTDTGELFF. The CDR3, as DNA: TGCGCCAGCAGCCAAGGGACAGGGACGGACACCGGGGAGCTGTTTTTT.

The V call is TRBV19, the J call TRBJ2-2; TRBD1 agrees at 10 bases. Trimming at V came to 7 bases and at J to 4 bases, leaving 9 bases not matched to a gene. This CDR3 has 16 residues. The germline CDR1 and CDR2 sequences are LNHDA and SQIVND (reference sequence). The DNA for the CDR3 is TGTGCCAGTATATCCGGACAGGGGGTTGGCACCGGGGAGCTGTTTTTT. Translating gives CASISGQGVGTGELFF.

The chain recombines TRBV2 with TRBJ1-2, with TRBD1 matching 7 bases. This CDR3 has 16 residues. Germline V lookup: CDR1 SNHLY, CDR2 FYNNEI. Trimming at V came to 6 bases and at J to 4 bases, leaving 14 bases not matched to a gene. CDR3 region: CASRDLTGNQIYGYTF. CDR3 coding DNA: TGTGCCAGCAGGGATCTGACAGGGAACCAAATCTATGGCTACACCTTC.

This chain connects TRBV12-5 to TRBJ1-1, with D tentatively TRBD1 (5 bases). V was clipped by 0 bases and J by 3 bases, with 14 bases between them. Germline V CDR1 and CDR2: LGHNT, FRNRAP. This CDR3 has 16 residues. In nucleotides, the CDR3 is TGTGCTAGTGGTTTGGTACTTGGGCAGGGCCACACTGAAGCTTTCTTT. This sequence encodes CASGLVLGQGHTEAFF.

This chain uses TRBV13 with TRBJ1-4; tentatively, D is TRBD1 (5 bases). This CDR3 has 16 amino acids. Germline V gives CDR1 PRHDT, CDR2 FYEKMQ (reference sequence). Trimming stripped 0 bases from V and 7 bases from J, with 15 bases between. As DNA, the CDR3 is TGTGCCAGCAGCTTAGGTTTGAAGACTAGGGGTGAAAAACTGTTTTTT. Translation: CASSLGLKTRGEKLFF. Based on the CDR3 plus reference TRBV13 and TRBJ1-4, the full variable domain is AAGVIQSPRHLIKEKRETATLKCYPIPRHDTVYWYQQGPGQDPQFLISFYEKMQSDKGSIPDRFSAQQFSDYHSELNMSSLELGDSALYFCASSLGLKTRGEKLFFGSGTQLSVL.

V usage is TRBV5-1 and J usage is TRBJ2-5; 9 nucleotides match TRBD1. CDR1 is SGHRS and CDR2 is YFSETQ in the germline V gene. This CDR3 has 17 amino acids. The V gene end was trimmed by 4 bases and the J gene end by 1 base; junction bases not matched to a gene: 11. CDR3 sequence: CASSTSDRGEVQETQYF. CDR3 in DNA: TGCGCCAGCAGCACTTCGGACAGGGGCGAGGTCCAAGAGACCCAGTACTTC.

The CDR3 coding sequence is TGCAGCGTTTACCCGGCAGGGGGCTATGGCACTGAAGCTTTCTTT. Its translation: CSVYPAGGYGTEAFF. V gene TRBV29-1 combines with J gene TRBJ1-1, with 8 nucleotides matching TRBD1. Germline trimming cut 5 bases from V and 4 bases from J; bases unmatched to any gene: 12. Germline-derived CDR1 and CDR2 are SQVTM and ANQGSEA. This CDR3 has 15 residues.

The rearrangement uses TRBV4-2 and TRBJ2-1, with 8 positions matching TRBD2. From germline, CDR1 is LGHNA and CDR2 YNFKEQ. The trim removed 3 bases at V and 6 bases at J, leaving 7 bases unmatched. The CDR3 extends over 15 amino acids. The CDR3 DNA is TGTGCCAGCAGCCAGCCGGGACTAGGCGGCAATGAGCAGTTCTTC. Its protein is CASSQPGLGGNEQFF.

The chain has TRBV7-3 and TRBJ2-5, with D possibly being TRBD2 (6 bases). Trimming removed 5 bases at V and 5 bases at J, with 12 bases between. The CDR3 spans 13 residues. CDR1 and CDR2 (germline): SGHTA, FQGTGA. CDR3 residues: CASSPGVGETQYF. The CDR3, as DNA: TGTGCCAGCAGCCCGGGGGTTGGGGAGACCCAGTACTTC. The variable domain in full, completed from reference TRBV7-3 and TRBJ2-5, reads GAGVSQTPSNKVTEKGKYVELRCDPISGHTALYWYRQSLGQGPEFLIYFQGTGAADDSGLPNDRFFAVRPEGSVSTLKIQRTERGDSAVYLCASSPGVGETQYFGPGTRLLVL.

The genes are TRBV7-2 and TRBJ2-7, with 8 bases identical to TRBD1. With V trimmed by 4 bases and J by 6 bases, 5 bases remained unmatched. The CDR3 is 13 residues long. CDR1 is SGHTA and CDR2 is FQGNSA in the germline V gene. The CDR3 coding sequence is TGTGCCAGCAGCTCTAGGACAGGGACCGAGCAGTACTTC. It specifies CASSSRTGTEQYF. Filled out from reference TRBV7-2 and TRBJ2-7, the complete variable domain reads GAGVSQSPSNKVTEKGKDVELRCDPISGHTALYWYRQSLGQGLEFLIYFQGNSAPDKSGLPSDRFSAERTGGSVSTLTIQRTQQEDSAVYLCASSSRTGTEQYFGPGTRLTVT.

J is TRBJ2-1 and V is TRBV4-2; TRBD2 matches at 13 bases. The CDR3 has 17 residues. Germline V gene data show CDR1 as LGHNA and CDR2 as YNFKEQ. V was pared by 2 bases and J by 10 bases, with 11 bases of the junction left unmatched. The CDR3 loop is CASSQPIRTSGSGEQFF. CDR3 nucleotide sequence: TGTGCCAGCAGCCAACCGATCCGGACTAGCGGGAGTGGGGAGCAGTTCTTC.

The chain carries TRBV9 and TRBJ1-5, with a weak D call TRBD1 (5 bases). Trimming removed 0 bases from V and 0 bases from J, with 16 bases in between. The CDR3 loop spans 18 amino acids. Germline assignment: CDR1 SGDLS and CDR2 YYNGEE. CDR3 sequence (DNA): TGTGCCAGCAGCGTAGAACCCCTAAGGGGATATAGCAATCAGCCCCAGCATTTT. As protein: CASSVEPLRGYSNQPQHF. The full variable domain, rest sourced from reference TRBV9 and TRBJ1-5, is DSGVTQTPKHLITATGQRVTLRCSPRSGDLSVYWYQQSLDQGLQFLIQYYNGEERAKGNILERFSAQQFPDLHSELNLSSLELGDSALYFCASSVEPLRGYSNQPQHFGDGTRLSIL.

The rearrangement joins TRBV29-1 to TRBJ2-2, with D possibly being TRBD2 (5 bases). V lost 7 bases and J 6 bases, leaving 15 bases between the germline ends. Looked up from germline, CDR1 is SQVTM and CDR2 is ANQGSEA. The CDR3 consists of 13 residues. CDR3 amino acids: CSAGKLGSGELFF. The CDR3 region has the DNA TGCAGCGCCGGCAAACTAGGTTCCGGGGAGCTGTTTTTT.

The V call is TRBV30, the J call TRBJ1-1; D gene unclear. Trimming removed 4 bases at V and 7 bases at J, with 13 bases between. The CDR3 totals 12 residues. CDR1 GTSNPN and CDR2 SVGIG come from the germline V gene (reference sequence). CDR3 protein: CAWTREVVEAFF. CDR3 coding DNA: TGTGCCTGGACCAGAGAGGTCGTTGAAGCTTTCTTT.

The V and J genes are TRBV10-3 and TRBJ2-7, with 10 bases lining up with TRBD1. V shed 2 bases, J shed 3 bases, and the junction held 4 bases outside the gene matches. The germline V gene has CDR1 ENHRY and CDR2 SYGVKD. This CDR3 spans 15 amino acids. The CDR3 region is CAISEATGGFYEQYF. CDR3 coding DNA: TGTGCCATCAGTGAGGCGACAGGGGGCTTCTACGAGCAGTACTTC.

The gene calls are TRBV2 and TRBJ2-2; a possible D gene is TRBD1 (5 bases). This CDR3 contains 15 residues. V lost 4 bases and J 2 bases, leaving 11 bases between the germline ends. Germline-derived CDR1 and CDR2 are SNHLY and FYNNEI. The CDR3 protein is CASSVGQGNTGELFF. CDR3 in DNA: TGTGCCAGCAGTGTGGGGCAGGGAAACACCGGGGAGCTGTTTTTT.

The CDR3 nucleotides are TGTGCCAGCAGCTTTTTGGGGGACAGGGAAGCTAACTATGGCTACACCTTC. Its translation: CASSFLGDREANYGYTF. J is TRBJ1-2 and V is TRBV5-4; 9 nucleotides agree with TRBD1. J gave up 0 bases and V 2 bases, and 8 bases lay outside the gene matches. There are 17 residues in the CDR3. The germline CDR1 and CDR2 sequences are SGHNT and YYREEE (reference sequence).

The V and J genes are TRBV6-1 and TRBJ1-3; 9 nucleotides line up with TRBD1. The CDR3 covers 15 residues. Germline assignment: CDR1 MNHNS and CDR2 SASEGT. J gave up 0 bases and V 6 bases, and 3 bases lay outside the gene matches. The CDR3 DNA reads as TGTGCCAGCAGCGGGACAGGGAGCTCTGGAAACACCATATATTTT. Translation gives CASSGTGSSGNTIYF.